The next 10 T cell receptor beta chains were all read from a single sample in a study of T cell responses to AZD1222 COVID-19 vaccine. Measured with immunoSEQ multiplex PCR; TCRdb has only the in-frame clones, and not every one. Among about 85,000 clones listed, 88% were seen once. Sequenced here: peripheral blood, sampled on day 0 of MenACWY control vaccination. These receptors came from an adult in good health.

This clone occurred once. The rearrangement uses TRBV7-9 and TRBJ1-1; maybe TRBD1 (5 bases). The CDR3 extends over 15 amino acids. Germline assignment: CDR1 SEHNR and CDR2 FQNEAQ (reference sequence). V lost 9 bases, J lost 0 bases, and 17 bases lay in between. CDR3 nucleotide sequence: TGTGCCAGTTGGGAAACGGGACTGCTGAACACTGAAGCTTTCTTT. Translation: CASWETGLLNTEAFF.

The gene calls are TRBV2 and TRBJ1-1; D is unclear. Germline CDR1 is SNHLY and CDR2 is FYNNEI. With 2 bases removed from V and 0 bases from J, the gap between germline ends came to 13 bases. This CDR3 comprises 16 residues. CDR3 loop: CASSEKEVRMNTEAFF. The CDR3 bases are TGTGCCAGCAGTGAAAAAGAGGTTCGAATGAACACTGAAGCTTTCTTT.

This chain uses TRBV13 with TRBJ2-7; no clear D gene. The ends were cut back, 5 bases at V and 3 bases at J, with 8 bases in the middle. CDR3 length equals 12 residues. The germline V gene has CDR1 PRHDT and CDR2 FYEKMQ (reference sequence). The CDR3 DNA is TGTGCCAGCAGCATACGTTTCTACGAGCAGTACTTC. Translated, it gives CASSIRFYEQYF.

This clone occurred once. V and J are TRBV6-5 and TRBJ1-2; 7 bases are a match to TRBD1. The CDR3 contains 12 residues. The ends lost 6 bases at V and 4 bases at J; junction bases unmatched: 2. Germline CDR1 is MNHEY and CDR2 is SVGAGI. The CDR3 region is CASRGTAYGYTF. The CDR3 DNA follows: TGTGCCAGCAGAGGGACAGCCTATGGCTACACCTTC.

This CDR3 is CASSLAGGYGYTF. The CDR3 DNA reads TGTGCCAGCAGTTTAGCGGGCGGCTATGGCTACACCTTC. The chain joins TRBV27 to TRBJ1-2; D is unclear. V was cut by 2 bases and J by 4 bases, with 8 bases left in between. Per the germline V gene, CDR1 is MNHEY and CDR2 is SMNVEV (reference sequence). CDR3 length equals 13 residues.

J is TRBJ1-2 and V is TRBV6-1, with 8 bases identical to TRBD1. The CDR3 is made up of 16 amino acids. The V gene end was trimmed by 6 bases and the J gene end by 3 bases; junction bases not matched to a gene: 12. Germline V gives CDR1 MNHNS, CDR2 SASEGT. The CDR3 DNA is TGTGCCAGCAGCGAACAGGGGGAACATGCGGACTATGGCTACACCTTC. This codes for CASSEQGEHADYGYTF.

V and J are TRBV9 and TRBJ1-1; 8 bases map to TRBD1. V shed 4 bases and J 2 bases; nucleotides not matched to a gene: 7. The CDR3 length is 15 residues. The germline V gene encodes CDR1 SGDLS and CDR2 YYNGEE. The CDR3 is CASSPIAGGNTEAFF. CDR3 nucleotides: TGTGCCAGCAGCCCAATCGCAGGGGGCAACACTGAAGCTTTCTTT.

The CDR3 coding sequence is TGCGCCAGCAGCCCATTCCCCGGGAGCACTGAAGCTTTCTTT. Protein sequence: CASSPFPGSTEAFF. V is TRBV5-1 and J is TRBJ1-1, with D uncertain. The CDR3 extends over 14 amino acids. In germline, CDR1 is SGHRS, CDR2 YFSETQ. Trimming removed 4 bases at V and 4 bases at J, with 14 bases between.

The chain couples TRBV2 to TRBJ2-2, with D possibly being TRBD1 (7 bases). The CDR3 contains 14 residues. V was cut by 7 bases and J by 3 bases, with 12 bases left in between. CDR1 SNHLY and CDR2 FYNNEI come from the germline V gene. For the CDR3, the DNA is TGTGCCAGCAAGGCAGGGGGGTACACCGGGGAGCTGTTTTTT. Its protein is CASKAGGYTGELFF.

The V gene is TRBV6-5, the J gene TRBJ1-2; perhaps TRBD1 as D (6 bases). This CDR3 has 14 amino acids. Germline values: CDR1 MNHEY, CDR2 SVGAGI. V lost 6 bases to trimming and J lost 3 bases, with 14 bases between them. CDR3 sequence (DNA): TGTGCCAGCAGCCGTACAGGGAACGACTATGGCTACACCTTC. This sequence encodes CASSRTGNDYGYTF.